The entry below describes one T cell receptor (beta chain). The antigen is undetermined. This entry is derived from a study of blood T cells in healthy people across ages. CDR3 size: 15 residues. V lost 4 bases and J lost 6; bases outside the gene matches: 10. Germline V gene sequence: CDR1 SGHTA, CDR2 FQGTGA. Study results and caveats: Diversity was higher, and naive CD4+ cells more numerous, in long-lived donors than in aged donors.

The second PCR ran about 6 to 12 cycles with a sample-barcoded 5' primer and J-beta primers. TCRdb processed the 5' RACE reads anew with MiXCR; each CDR3 protein has one entry. The repertoire consists of about 720,000 distinct CDR3 sequences, with 22% occurring once and the leading ten covering less than 25%. Input material: blood. The chain combines TRBV7-3 with TRBJ2-3; 7 bases fit TRBD2. The TCR originated in a man between 70 and 80 years old in good health. The CDR3 DNA follows: TGTGCCAGCAGCTCCCGGACTAGTATATTTGATACGCAGTATTTT. Translating it yields CASSSRTSIFDTQYF. The variable domain in full, with the rest retrieved from reference TRBV7-3 and TRBJ2-3, is GAGVSQTPSNKVTEKGKYVELRCDPISGHTALYWYRQSLGQGPEFLIYFQGTGAADDSGLPNDRFFAVRPEGSVSTLKIQRTERGDSAVYLCASSSRTSIFDTQYFGPGTRLTVL.